These 15 T cell receptor beta chains were sequenced from one sample in a study of blood T cell repertoires in COVID-19 (dated by TCRdb to the early 2020s). Preparation of the library involved the immunoSEQ multiplex PCR assay. TCRdb took over this immuneACCESS table, retaining in-frame rearrangements with V and J assigned. Such tables are incomplete; in checked studies, under half of the missing clones stem from an unresolved V gene, and the remainder is unexplained. Recorded for this sample are 310,000 or so clones; around 90% of them occurred a single time. The ten largest make up around 1.1% of the sample. Sequencing was done on a sample of PBMCs or T cells enriched from blood (not recorded which). The receptor source for this set is a woman in her 30s who had recovered from COVID-19.

The CDR3 loop reads CASSLAPPGLAAYNEQFF. The CDR3 DNA is TGTGCCAGCAGCTTAGCGCCCCCGGGACTAGCGGCTTACAATGAGCAGTTCTTC. V usage is TRBV7-6 and J usage is TRBJ2-1, with 11 bases identical to TRBD2. The V gene end was trimmed by 0 bases and the J gene end by 4 bases; junction bases not matched to a gene: 8. This CDR3 is built from 18 residues. From germline, CDR1 is SGHVS and CDR2 FNYEAQ.

CDR3 region: CASSVKDFSNEQFF. For the CDR3, the DNA is TGTGCCAGCAGCGTAAAAGACTTTAGCAATGAGCAGTTCTTC. V gene TRBV9 combines with J gene TRBJ2-1; D is unclear. In germline, CDR1 is SGDLS, CDR2 YYNGEE. The CDR3 totals 14 residues. With 1 base removed from V and 6 bases from J, the gap between germline ends came to 11 bases. Full variable domain (rest looked up from reference TRBV9 and TRBJ2-1): DSGVTQTPKHLITATGQRVTLRCSPRSGDLSVYWYQQSLDQGLQFLIQYYNGEERAKGNILERFSAQQFPDLHSELNLSSLELGDSALYFCASSVKDFSNEQFFGPGTRLTVL.

The chain uses TRBV28 and TRBJ2-1; 9 positions agree with TRBD1. V lost 4 bases to trimming and J lost 4 bases; unmatched junction nucleotides: 5. The CDR3 extends over 15 amino acids. The germline CDR1 and CDR2 sequences are MDHEN and SYDVKM. The CDR3 region has the DNA TGTGCCAGCAGTTCTCGGGACAGGGTTTACAATGAGCAGTTCTTC. Translation: CASSSRDRVYNEQFF.

The V gene is TRBV9, the J gene TRBJ2-1; D is possibly TRBD2 (5 bases). CDR1 and CDR2 (germline): SGDLS, YYNGEE. The CDR3 loop spans 15 amino acids. Trimming removed 0 bases at V and 4 bases at J, with 11 bases between. The CDR3 region is CASSVGTSMYNEQFF. CDR3 nucleotides: TGTGCCAGCAGCGTAGGAACTAGTATGTACAATGAGCAGTTCTTC.

V gene TRBV19 combines with J gene TRBJ2-3; the D gene is possibly TRBD2 (5 bases). The CDR3 extends over 16 amino acids. V was clipped by 7 bases and J by 2 bases, with 19 bases between them. Germline V lookup: CDR1 LNHDA, CDR2 SQIVND (reference sequence). CDR3 sequence: CASTRALDFLTDTQYF. The DNA of the CDR3 is TGTGCCAGTACCAGAGCACTAGATTTCCTCACAGATACGCAGTATTTT.

This chain joins TRBV10-3 and TRBJ2-1; possibly TRBD2 for D (6 bases). The length of the CDR3 is 16 residues. The ends were cut back, 1 base at V and 10 bases at J, with 20 bases in the middle. The germline CDR1 and CDR2 sequences are ENHRY and SYGVKD. In DNA, the CDR3 is TGTGCCATCAGTGAGTGGGTAGCGGACCTCTCAGGGGAGCAGTTCTTC. This sequence encodes CAISEWVADLSGEQFF.

The V and J genes are TRBV11-3 and TRBJ2-1; possible D gene TRBD1, 6 bases. This CDR3 contains 15 residues. Trimming removed 3 bases at V and 2 bases at J, with 11 bases between. The germline V gene encodes CDR1 SGHNT and CDR2 YENEEA. CDR3 bases: TGTGCCAGCAGCTTCCGGACAGTTCCCTACAATGAGCAGTTCTTC. It encodes CASSFRTVPYNEQFF.

The chain has TRBV2 and TRBJ2-1; D unclear. CDR1 and CDR2 (germline): SNHLY, FYNNEI. This CDR3 is 16 amino acids long. Trimming removed 4 bases at V and 0 bases at J, with 13 bases between. In DNA form, the CDR3 reads TGTGCCAGCAGTGGGGTAGACTCGAGCTCCTACAATGAGCAGTTCTTC. Protein product: CASSGVDSSSYNEQFF.

V and J are TRBV5-5 and TRBJ2-3; 9 nucleotides align to TRBD1. The CDR3 is 15 amino acids. Germline V gene data show CDR1 as SGHKS and CDR2 as YYEKEE (reference sequence). V shed 2 bases and J 3 bases; nucleotides not matched to a gene: 4. CDR3 amino acids: CASSFRQGVTDTQYF. The CDR3 DNA follows: TGTGCCAGCAGCTTTCGACAGGGGGTAACAGATACGCAGTATTTT.

The V and J genes are TRBV11-1 and TRBJ2-3, with 8 bases identical to TRBD1. Germline loops: CDR1 SGHAT, CDR2 FQDESV (reference sequence). The CDR3 extends over 15 amino acids. The J segment lost 2 bases and the V segment lost 5 bases, leaving 6 bases of the junction unmatched. In DNA form, the CDR3 reads TGTGCCAGCAGCCCGGGGACAGGACCCACAGATACGCAGTATTTT. As protein: CASSPGTGPTDTQYF.

This chain links TRBV15 with TRBJ2-2; 7 bases are shared with TRBD1. V was clipped by 1 base and J by 7 bases; unmatched bases: 12. CDR3 length equals 17 residues. Looked up from germline, CDR1 is LNHNV and CDR2 is YYDKDF (reference sequence). CDR3 in DNA: TGTGCCACCAGCAGAGGGTTAGGGGGCGCCGGGGACGGGGAGCTGTTTTTT. As protein: CATSRGLGGAGDGELFF.

The chain is built from TRBV5-1 and TRBJ2-3; 7 positions match TRBD2. Germline-derived CDR1 and CDR2 are SGHRS and YFSETQ. Trimming took 4 bases from V and 3 from J; bases not matched to a gene: 11. The CDR3 extends over 16 amino acids. The CDR3 nucleotides read TGCGCCAGCAGCCCCCTCGCGGGAGTGGGGACAGATACGCAGTATTTT. It translates to CASSPLAGVGTDTQYF.

V and J are TRBV28 and TRBJ2-5; 10 bases fit TRBD1. Germline loops: CDR1 MDHEN, CDR2 SYDVKM. This CDR3 is 14 amino acids long. With 3 bases clipped from V and 5 bases from J, the junction kept 3 bases outside the gene matches. The chain's CDR3 is CASSLTGGRETQYF. CDR3 in DNA: TGTGCCAGCAGTTTGACAGGGGGCCGGGAGACCCAGTACTTC.

Here the CDR3 DNA reads TGTGCCAGCAGCACCTTGACAGGTACGAACACTGAAGCTTTCTTT. It codes for CASSTLTGTNTEAFF. This chain joins TRBV21-1 and TRBJ1-1; the table's D call, TRBD1, was not checked against the DNA. TRBV21-1 is annotated as a pseudogene. This CDR3 spans 15 amino acids.

This chain connects TRBV19 to TRBJ2-5, with a possible D match to TRBD2 (5 bases). Trimming left V 5 bases short and J 0 bases short, with 10 bases between. The germline V gene encodes CDR1 LNHDA and CDR2 SQIVND (reference sequence). CDR3 length: 14 residues. CDR3 coding DNA: TGTGCCAGTAGTGGAGGCCAGTACCAAGAGACCCAGTACTTC. This encodes CASSGGQYQETQYF. Based on the CDR3 plus reference TRBV19 and TRBJ2-5, the full variable domain is DGGITQSPKYLFRKEGQNVTLSCEQNLNHDAMYWYRQDPGQGLRLIYYSQIVNDFQKGDIAEGYSVSREKKESFPLTVTSAQKNPTAFYLCASSGGQYQETQYFGPGTRLLVL.